The clone carrying this T cell receptor (beta chain) was seen only a few times. This sample stems from a study of control samples from healthy donors and cancer patients. Profiled with immunoSEQ multiplex PCR; TCRdb holds only in-frame clones, not every one. The table records some 210,000 clones, approximately 90% of them present only once. The germline CDR1 and CDR2 sequences are SQVTM and ANQGSEA. This CDR3 comprises 14 residues. J gave up 1 base and V 6 bases, and 8 bases lay outside the gene matches. The chain employs TRBV29-1 and TRBJ1-2, with 7 nucleotides matching TRBD1. The sequencing input was blood. This TCR was recovered from a man aged 30 to 45 in good health. The CDR3 protein is CSVLPGQRNYGYTF. The DNA of the CDR3 is TGCAGCGTCCTTCCGGGACAGCGTAACTATGGCTACACCTTC.